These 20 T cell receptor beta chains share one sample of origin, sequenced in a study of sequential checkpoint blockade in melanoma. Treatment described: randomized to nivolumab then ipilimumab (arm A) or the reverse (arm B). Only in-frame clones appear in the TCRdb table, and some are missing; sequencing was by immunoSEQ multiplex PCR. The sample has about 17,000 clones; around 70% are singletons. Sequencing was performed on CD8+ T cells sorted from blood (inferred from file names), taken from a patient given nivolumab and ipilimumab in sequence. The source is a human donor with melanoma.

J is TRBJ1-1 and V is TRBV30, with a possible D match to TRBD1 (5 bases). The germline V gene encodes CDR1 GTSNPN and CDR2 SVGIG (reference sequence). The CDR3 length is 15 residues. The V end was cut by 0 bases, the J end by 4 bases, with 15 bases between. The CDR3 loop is CAWSVWQGGFTEAFF. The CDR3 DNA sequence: TGTGCCTGGAGTGTATGGCAGGGCGGTTTCACTGAAGCTTTCTTT. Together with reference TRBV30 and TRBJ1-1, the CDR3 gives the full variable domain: SQTIHQWPATLVQPVGSPLSLECTVEGTSNPNLYWYRQAAGRGLQLLFYSVGIGQISSEVPQNLSASRPQDRQFILSSKKLLLSDSGFYLCAWSVWQGGFTEAFFGQGTRLTVV.

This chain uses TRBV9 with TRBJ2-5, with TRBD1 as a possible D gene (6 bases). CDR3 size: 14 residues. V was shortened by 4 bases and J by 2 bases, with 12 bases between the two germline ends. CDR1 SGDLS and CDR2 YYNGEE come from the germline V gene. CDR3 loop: CASSPPDRQETQYF. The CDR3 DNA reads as TGTGCCAGCAGCCCACCGGACAGACAAGAGACCCAGTACTTC. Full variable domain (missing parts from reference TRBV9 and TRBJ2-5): DSGVTQTPKHLITATGQRVTLRCSPRSGDLSVYWYQQSLDQGLQFLIQYYNGEERAKGNILERFSAQQFPDLHSELNLSSLELGDSALYFCASSPPDRQETQYFGPGTRLLVL.

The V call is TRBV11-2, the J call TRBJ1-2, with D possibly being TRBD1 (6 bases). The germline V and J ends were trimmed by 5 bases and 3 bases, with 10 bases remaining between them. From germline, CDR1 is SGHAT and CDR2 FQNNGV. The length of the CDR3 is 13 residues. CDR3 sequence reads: CASSPGTYYGYTF. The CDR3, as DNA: TGTGCCAGCAGCCCCGGGACATACTATGGCTACACCTTC.

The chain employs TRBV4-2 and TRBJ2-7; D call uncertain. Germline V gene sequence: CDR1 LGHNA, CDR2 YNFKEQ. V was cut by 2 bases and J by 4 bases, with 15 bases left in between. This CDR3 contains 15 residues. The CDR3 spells CASSQPLAAIYEQYF. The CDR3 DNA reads TGTGCCAGCAGCCAACCTCTCGCGGCCATATACGAGCAGTACTTC.

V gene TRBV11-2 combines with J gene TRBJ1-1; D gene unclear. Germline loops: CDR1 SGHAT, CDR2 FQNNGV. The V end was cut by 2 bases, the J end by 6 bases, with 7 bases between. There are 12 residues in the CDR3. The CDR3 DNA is TGTGCCAGCAGCTTAAACTCGCCTGAAGCTTTCTTT. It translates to CASSLNSPEAFF.

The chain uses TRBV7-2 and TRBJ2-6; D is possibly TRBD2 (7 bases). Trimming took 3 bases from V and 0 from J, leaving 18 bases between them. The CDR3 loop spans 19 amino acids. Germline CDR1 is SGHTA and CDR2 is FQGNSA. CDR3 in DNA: TGTGCCAGCAGCTTTCCCCTCTCGGGGGGCGACTCTGGGGCCAACGTCCTGACTTTC. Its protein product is CASSFPLSGGDSGANVLTF.

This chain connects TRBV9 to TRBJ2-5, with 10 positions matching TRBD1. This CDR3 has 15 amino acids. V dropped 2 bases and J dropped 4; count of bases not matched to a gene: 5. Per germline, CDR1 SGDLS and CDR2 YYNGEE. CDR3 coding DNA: TGTGCCAGCAGCGTCCGGGACAGGGGATCAGAGACCCAGTACTTC. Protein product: CASSVRDRGSETQYF.

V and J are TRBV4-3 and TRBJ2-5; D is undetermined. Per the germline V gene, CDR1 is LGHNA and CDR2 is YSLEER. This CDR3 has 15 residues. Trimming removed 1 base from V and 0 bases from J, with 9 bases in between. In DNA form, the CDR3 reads TGCGCCAGCAGCCAAGGAGAGACATACCAAGAGACCCAGTACTTC. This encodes CASSQGETYQETQYF.

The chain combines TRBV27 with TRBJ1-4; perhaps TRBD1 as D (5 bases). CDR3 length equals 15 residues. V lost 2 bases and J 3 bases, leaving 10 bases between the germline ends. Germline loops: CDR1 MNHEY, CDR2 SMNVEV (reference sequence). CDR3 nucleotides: TGTGCCAGCAGTTTAACCGGGACTTCTAATGAAAAACTGTTTTTT. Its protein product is CASSLTGTSNEKLFF.

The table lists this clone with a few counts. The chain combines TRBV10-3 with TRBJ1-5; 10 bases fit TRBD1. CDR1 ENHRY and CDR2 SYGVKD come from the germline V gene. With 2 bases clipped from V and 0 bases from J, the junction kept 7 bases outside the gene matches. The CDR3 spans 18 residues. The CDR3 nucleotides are TGTGCCATCAGTGAGGCCGGGACAGGGGACTATAGCAATCAGCCCCAGCATTTT. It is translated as CAISEAGTGDYSNQPQHF.

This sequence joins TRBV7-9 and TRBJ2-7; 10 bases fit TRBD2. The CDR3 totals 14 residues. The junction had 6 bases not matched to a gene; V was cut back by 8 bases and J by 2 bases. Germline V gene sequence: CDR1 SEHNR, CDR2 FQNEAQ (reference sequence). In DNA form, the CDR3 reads TGTGCCAGCGCGTTAGCGGGGGGCCCCTACGAGCAGTACTTC. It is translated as CASALAGGPYEQYF.

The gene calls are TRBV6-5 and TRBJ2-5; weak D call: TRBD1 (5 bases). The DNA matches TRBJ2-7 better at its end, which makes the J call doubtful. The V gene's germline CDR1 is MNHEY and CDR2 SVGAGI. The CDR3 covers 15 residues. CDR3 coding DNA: TGTGCCAGCAGTTACTCGATCAGGGAATCCCACGAGCAGTACTTC. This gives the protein CASSYSIRESHEQYF.

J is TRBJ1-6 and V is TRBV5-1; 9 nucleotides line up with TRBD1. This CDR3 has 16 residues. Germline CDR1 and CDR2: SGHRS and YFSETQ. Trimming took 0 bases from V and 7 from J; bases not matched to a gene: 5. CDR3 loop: CASSLVGTGRNSPLHF. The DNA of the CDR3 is TGCGCCAGCAGCTTGGTCGGGACAGGGCGGAATTCACCCCTCCACTTT.

As DNA, the CDR3 is TGTGCCAGTAGTAAGAGACTAGCCAAAAACATTCAGTACTTC. Amino acid sequence: CASSKRLAKNIQYF. The chain combines TRBV19 with TRBJ2-4; unclear D gene. The V and J ends lost 4 bases and 0 bases respectively, with 7 bases between them. Germline V CDR1 and CDR2: LNHDA, SQIVND (reference sequence). This CDR3 spans 14 amino acids.

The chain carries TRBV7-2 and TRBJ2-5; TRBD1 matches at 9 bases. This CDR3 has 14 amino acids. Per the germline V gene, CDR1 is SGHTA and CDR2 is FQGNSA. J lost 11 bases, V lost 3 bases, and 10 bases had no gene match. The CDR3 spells CASSFPTGGHGQYF. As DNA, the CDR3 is TGTGCCAGCAGCTTCCCTACAGGGGGCCACGGGCAGTACTTC.

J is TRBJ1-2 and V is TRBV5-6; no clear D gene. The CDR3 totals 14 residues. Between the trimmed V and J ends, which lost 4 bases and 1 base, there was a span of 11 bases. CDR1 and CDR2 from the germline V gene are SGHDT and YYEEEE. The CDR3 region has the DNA TGTGCCAGCAGCAGCGGGTCTTATAACTATGGCTACACCTTC. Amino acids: CASSSGSYNYGYTF.

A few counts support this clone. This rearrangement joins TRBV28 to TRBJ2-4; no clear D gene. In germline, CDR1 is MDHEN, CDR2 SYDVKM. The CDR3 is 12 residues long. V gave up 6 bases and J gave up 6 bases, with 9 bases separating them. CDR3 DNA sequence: TGTGCCAGCAGCCTCGGCGGAAACATTCAGTACTTC. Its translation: CASSLGGNIQYF.

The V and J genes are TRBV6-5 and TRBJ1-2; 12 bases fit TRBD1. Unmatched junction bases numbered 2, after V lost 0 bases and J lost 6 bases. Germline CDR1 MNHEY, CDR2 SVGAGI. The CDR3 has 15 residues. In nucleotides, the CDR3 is TGTGCCAGCAGTTACTCGGGACAGGGGGCTAATGGCTACACCTTC. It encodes CASSYSGQGANGYTF.

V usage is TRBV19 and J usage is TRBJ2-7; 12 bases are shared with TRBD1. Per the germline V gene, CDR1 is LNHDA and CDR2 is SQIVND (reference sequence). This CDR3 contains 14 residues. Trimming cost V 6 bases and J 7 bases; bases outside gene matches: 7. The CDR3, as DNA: TGTGCCAGTAGCCCGGGACAGGGGGCTTTAGAGCAGTACTTC. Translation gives CASSPGQGALEQYF.

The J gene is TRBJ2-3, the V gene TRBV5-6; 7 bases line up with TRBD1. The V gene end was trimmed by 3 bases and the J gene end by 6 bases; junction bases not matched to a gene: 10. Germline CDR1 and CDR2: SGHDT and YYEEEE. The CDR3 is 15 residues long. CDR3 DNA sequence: TGTGCCAGCAGCTCAGAGTCGACAGGGCGCGATACGCAGTATTTT. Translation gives CASSSESTGRDTQYF. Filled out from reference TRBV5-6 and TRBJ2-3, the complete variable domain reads DAGVTQSPTHLIKTRGQQVTLRCSPKSGHDTVSWYQQALGQGPQFIFQYYEEEERQRGNFPDRFSGHQFPNYSSELNVNALLLGDSALYLCASSSESTGRDTQYFGPGTRLTVL.